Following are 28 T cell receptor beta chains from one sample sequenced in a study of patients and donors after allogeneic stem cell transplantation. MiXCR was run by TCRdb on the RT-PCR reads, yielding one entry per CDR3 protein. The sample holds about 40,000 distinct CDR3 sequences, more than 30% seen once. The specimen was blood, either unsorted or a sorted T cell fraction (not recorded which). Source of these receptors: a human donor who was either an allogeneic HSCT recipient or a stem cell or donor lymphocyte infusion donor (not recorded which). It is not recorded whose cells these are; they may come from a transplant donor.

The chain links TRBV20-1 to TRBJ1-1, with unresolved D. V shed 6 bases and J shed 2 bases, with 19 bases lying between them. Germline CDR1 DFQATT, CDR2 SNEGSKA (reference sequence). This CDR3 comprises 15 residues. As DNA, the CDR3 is TGCAGTGCCCCTCGGACGGACCTTCTAAACACTGAAGCTTTCTTT. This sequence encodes CSAPRTDLLNTEAFF.

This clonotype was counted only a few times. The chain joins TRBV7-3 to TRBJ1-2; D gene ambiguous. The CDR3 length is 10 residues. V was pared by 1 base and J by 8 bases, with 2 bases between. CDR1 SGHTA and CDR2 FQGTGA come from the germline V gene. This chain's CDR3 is CASSLSGYTF. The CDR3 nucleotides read TGTGCCAGCAGCTTAAGCGGCTACACCTTC.

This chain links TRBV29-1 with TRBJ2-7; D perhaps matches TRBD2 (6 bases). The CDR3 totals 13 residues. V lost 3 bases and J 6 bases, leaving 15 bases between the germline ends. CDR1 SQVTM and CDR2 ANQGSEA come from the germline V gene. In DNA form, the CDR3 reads TGCAGCGTTGATGTCAGGCAGGGAGGCGAGCAGTACTTC. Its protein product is CSVDVRQGGEQYF.

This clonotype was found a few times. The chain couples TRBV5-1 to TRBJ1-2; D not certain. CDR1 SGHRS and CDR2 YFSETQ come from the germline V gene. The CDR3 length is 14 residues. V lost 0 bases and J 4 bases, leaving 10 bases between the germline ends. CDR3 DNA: TGCGCCAGCAGCTTGGTGGAGGGCGCCTATGGCTACACCTTC. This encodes CASSLVEGAYGYTF.

CDR3: CASSLDGLAGSTGELFF. In DNA form, the CDR3 reads TGTGCCAGCAGCTTAGATGGACTAGCGGGAAGCACCGGGGAGCTGTTTTTT. The gene calls are TRBV7-8 and TRBJ2-2, with 12 bases aligning to TRBD2. Trimming removed 1 base from V and 4 bases from J; junction bases left unmatched: 4. The germline V gene has CDR1 SGHVS and CDR2 FQNEAQ. CDR3 length: 17 residues.

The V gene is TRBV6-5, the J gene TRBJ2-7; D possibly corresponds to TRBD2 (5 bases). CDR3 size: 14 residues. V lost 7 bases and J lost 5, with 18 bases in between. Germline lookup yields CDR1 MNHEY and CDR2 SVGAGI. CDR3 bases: TGTGCCAGCACCTTACTAGGGCAGGTCCACGAGCAGTACTTC. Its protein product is CASTLLGQVHEQYF.

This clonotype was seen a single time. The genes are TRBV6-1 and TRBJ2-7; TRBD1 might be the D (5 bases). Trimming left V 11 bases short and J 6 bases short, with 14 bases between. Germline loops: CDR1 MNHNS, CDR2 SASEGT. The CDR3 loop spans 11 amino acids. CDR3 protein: CAHQTGREQYF. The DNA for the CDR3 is TGTGCCCACCAAACAGGACGCGAGCAGTACTTC.

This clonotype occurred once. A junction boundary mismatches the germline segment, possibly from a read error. This CDR3 is CASSQWTVSNQPQQF. The CDR3 region has the DNA TGCGCCAGCAGCCAGTGGACAGTTAGCAATCAGCCCCAGCAATTT. The chain couples TRBV4-1 to TRBJ1-5, with TRBD1 as a possible D gene (6 bases). The CDR3 length is 15 residues. Germline assignment: CDR1 MGHRA and CDR2 YSYEKL.

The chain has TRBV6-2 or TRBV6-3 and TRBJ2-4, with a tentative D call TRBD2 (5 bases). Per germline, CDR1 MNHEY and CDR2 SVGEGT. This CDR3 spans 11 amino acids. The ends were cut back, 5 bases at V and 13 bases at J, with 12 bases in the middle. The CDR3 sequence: CASSQTMHQYF. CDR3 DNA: TGTGCCAGCAGTCAGACTATGCACCAGTACTTC.

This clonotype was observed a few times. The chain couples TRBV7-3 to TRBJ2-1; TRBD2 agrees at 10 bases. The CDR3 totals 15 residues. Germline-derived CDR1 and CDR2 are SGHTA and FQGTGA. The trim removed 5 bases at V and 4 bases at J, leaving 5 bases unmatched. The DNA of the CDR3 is TGTGCCAGCAGCATTGGACTAGCGGTATACAATGAGCAGTTCTTC. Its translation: CASSIGLAVYNEQFF.

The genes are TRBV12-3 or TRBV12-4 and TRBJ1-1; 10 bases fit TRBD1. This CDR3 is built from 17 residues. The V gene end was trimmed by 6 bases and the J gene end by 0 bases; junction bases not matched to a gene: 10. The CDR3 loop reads CASRLDRGGLMNTEAFF. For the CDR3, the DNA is TGTGCCAGCAGGCTGGACAGGGGGGGCCTAATGAACACTGAAGCTTTCTTT.

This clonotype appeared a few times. The CDR3, as DNA: TGCAGTGCTAGACGGGGCTCCTACGAGCAGTACTTC. This translates into CSARRGSYEQYF. This chain uses TRBV20-1 with TRBJ2-7, with D maybe TRBD2 (5 bases). Germline CDR1 reads DFQATT; CDR2 reads SNEGSKA (reference sequence). V lost 2 bases and J 0 bases, leaving 5 bases between the germline ends. This CDR3 is built from 12 residues.

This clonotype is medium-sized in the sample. As DNA, the CDR3 is TGTGCCAGCAGCAGCTCAGGGGGCAATGGGAATGAGCAGTTCTTC. Translating gives CASSSSGGNGNEQFF. The V gene is TRBV7-9, the J gene TRBJ2-1, with TRBD1 matching 8 bases. V dropped 5 bases and J dropped 7; count of bases not matched to a gene: 10. Germline V gene sequence: CDR1 SEHNR, CDR2 FQNEAQ (reference sequence). CDR3 length: 15 residues.

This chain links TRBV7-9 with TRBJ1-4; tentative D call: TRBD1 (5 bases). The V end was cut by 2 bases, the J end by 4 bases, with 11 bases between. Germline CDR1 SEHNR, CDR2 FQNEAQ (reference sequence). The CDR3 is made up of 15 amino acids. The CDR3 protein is CASSLKAGRNEKLFF. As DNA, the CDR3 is TGTGCCAGCAGCTTAAAAGCAGGGCGTAATGAAAAACTGTTTTTT. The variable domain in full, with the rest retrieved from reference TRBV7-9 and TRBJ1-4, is DTGVSQNPRHKITKRGQNVTFRCDPISEHNRLYWYRQTLGQGPEFLTYFQNEAQLEKSRLLSDRFSAERPKGSFSTLEIQRTEQGDSAMYLCASSLKAGRNEKLFFGSGTQLSVL.

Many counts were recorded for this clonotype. The CDR3 sequence: CSAPLGARAFTDTQYF. The DNA of the CDR3 is TGCAGTGCTCCCTTAGGGGCGAGGGCCTTCACAGATACGCAGTATTTT. The chain uses TRBV20-1 and TRBJ2-3; TRBD1 or TRBD2 may be the D gene (5 bases each). The CDR3 is 16 amino acids. The germline gives CDR1 DFQATT, CDR2 SNEGSKA (reference sequence). V lost 5 bases and J 2 bases, leaving 20 bases between the germline ends.

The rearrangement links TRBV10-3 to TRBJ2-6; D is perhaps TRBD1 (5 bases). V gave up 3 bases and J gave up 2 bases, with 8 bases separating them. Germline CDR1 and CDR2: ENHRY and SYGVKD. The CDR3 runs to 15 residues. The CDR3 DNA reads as TGTGCCATCAGTGAACAGGCCGCTGGGGCCAACGTCCTGACTTTC. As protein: CAISEQAAGANVLTF.

CDR3 nucleotides: TGCGCCAGCAGCTTGGTCCTAGCGGGAGGAGGCGAGCAGTACTTC. Translation gives CASSLVLAGGGEQYF. This chain uses TRBV5-1 with TRBJ2-7; 11 positions agree with TRBD2. Germline assignment: CDR1 SGHRS and CDR2 YFSETQ. V trimming: 0 bases; J trimming: 6 bases; junction bases outside the gene matches: 5. CDR3 length: 15 residues. Full variable domain (remainder filled in from reference TRBV5-1 and TRBJ2-7): KAGVTQTPRYLIKTRGQQVTLSCSPISGHRSVSWYQQTPGQGLQFLFEYFSETQRNKGNFPGRFSGRQFSNSRSEMNVSTLELGDSALYLCASSLVLAGGGEQYFGPGTRLTVT.

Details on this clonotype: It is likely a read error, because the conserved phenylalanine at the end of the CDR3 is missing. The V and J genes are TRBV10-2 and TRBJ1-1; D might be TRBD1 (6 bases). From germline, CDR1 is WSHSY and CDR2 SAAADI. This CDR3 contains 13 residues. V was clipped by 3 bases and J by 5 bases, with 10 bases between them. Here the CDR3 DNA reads TGCGCCAGCAGTGATACAGGGTCGACTGAAGCTTTCCTT. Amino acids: CASSDTGSTEAFL.

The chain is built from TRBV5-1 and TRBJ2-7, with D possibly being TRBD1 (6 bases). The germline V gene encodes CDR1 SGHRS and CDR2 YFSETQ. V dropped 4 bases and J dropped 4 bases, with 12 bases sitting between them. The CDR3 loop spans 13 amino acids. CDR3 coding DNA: TGCGCCAGCAGCCTAAGACAGGAATACGAGCAGTACTTC. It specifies CASSLRQEYEQYF.

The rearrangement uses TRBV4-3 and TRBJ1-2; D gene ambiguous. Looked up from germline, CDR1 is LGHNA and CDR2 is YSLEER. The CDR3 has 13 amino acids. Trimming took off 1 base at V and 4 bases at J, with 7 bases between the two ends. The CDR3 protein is CASSQGRAYGYTF. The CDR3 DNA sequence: TGCGCCAGCAGCCAAGGAAGGGCCTATGGCTACACCTTC.

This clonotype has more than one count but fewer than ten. In nucleotides, the CDR3 is TGTGCCAGCAGTACGGACTACGGGCAAGAGACCCAGTACTTC. Its protein product is CASSTDYGQETQYF. The J gene is TRBJ2-5, the V gene TRBV6-5, with D perhaps TRBD2 (6 bases). Germline V CDR1 and CDR2: MNHEY, SVGAGI. V lost 5 bases and J lost 2, with 12 bases in between. This CDR3 is built from 14 residues.

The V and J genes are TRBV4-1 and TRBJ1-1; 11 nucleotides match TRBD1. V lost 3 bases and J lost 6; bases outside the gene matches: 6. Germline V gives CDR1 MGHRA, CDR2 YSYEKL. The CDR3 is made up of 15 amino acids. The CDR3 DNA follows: TGCGCCAGCAGCCAGGGGACAGGGGGTGTCGCTGAAGCTTTCTTT. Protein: CASSQGTGGVAEAFF.

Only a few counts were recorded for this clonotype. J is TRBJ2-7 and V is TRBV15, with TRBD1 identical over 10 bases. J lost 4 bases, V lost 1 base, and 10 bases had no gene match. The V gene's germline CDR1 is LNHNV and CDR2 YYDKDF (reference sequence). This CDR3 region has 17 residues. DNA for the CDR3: TGTGCCACCAGCAGAGGATTGGGGGACAGGGGAAATTACGAGCAGTACTTC. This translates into CATSRGLGDRGNYEQYF.

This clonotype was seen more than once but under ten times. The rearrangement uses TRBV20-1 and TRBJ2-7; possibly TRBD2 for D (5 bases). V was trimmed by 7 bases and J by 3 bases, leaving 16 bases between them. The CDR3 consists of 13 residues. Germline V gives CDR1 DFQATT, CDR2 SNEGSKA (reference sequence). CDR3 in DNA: TGCAGTGTCAAGCGGACCAACCACTACGAGCAGTACTTC. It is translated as CSVKRTNHYEQYF.

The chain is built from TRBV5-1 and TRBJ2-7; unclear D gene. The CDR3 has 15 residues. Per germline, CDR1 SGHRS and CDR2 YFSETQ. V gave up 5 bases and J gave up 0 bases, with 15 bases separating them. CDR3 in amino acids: CASRDRAGLSYEQYF. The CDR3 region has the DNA TGCGCCAGCAGGGATAGGGCAGGTCTCTCCTACGAGCAGTACTTC.

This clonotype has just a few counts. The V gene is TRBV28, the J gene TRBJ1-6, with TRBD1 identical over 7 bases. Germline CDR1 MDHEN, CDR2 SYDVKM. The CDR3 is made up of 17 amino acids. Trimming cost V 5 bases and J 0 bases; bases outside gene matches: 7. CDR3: CASSRDSPYSYNSPLHF. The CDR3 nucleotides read TGTGCCAGCAGTAGGGACAGCCCGTACTCCTATAATTCACCCCTCCACTTT.

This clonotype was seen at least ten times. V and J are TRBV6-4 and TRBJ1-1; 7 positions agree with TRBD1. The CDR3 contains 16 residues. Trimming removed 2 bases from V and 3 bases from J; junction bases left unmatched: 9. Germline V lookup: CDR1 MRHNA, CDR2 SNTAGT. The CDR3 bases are TGTGCCAGCAGTGACGGGACAGCGAGCGGGTACACTGAAGCTTTCTTT. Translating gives CASSDGTASGYTEAFF.

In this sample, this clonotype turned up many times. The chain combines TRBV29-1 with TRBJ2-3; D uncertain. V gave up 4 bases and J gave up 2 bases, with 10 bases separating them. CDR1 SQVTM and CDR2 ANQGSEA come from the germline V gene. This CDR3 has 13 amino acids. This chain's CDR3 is CSVGVFNTDTQYF. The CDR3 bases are TGCAGCGTTGGGGTCTTTAACACAGATACGCAGTATTTT.